This T cell receptor beta chain is from a study of blood T cells in healthy people across ages. It was with a sample-barcoded 5' primer and a J-beta primer mix that a second PCR of roughly 6 to 12 cycles was run. TCRdb analysed the 5' RACE reads with MiXCR anew, one entry per CDR3 protein. The repertoire has over 500,000 distinct CDR3 sequences, roughly a quarter of them found once; the top ten carry approximately 3.3%. The sample was also reused in another study, on T cells of mothers and their children.

The TCR was taken from a boy younger than 10 in good health. The sequencing input was blood.

CDR3 nucleotide sequence: TGTGCCAGCAGCCAAGATCATCCAGCGCGCCCAGATACGCAGTATTTT. Protein: CASSQDHPARPDTQYF. The gene calls are TRBV3-1 and TRBJ2-3; no definite D call. CDR1 is LGHDT and CDR2 is YNNKEL in the germline V gene (reference sequence). CDR3 length: 16 amino acids. V was trimmed by 0 bases and J by 4 bases, leaving 14 bases between them.